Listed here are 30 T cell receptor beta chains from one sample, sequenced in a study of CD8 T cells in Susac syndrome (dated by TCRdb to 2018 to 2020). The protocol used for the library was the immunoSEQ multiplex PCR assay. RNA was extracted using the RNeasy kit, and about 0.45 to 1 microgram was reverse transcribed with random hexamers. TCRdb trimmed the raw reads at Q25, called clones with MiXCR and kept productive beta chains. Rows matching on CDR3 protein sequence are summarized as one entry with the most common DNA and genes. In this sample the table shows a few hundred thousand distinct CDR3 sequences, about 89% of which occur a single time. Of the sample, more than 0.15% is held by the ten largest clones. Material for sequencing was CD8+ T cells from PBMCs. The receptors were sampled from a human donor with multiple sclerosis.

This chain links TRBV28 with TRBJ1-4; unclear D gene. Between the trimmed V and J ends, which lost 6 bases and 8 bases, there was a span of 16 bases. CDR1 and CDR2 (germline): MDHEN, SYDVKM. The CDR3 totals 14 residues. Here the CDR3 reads CASSFPLGGEKLFF. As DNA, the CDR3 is TGTGCCAGCAGCTTCCCCCTAGGTGGGGAAAAACTGTTTTTT. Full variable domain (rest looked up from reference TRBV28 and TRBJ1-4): DVKVTQSSRYLVKRTGEKVFLECVQDMDHENMFWYRQDPGLGLRLIYFSYDVKMKEKGDIPEGYSVSREKKERFSLILESASTNQTSMYLCASSFPLGGEKLFFGSGTQLSVL.

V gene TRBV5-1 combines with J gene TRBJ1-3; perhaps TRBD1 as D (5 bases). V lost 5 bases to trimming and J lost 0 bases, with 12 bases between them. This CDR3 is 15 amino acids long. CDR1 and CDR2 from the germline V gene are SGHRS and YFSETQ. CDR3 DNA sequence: TGCGCCAGCAGTAGGGGTGAAGCCTCTGGAAACACCATATATTTT. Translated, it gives CASSRGEASGNTIYF.

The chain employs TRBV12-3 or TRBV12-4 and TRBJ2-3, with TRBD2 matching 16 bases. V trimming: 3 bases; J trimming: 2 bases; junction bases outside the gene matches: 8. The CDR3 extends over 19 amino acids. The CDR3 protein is CASSFVGLAGGLLTDTQYF. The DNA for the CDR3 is TGTGCCAGCAGTTTTGTGGGACTAGCGGGGGGGCTTCTCACAGATACGCAGTATTTT.

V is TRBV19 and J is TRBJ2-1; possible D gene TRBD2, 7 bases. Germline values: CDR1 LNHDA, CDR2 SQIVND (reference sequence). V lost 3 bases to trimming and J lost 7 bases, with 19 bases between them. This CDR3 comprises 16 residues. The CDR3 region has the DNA TGTGCCAGTAGTATGTGGTCGGGGGGCCAGGGGAATGAGCAGTTCTTC. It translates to CASSMWSGGQGNEQFF.

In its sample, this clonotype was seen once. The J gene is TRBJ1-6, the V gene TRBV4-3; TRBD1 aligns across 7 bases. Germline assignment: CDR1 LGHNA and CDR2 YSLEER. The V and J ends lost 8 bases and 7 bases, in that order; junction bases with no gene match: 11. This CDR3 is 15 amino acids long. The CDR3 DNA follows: TGCGCCAGCGGGGGGCTGGGACAGCAGAATTCACCCCTCCACTTT. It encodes CASGGLGQQNSPLHF.

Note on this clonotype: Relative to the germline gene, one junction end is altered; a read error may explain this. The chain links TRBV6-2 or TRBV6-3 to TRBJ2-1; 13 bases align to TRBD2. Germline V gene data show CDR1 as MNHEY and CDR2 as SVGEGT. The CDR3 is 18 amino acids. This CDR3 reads CTSSYFRSGTSGTTQQFF. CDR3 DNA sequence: TGTACCAGCAGTTACTTTAGAAGCGGGACTAGCGGGACCACGCAGCAGTTCTTC.

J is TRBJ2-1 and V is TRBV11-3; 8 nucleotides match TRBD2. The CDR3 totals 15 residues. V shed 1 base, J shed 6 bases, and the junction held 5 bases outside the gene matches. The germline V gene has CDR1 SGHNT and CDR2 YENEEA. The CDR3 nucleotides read TGTGCCAGCAGCTTAGGCGGGGGGTCGCCCAATGAGCAGTTCTTC. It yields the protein CASSLGGGSPNEQFF.

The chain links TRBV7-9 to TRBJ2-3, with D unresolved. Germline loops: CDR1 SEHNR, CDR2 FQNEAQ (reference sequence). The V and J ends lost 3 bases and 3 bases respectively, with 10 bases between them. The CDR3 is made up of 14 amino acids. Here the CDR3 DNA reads TGTGCCAGCAGCTTGGCAGACGGAACAGATACGCAGTATTTT. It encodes CASSLADGTDTQYF.

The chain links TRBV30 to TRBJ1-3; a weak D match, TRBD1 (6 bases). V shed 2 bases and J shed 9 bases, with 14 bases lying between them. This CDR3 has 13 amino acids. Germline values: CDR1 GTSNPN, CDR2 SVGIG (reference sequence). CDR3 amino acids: CAWSSITGSTIYF. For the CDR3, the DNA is TGTGCCTGGAGTTCCATCACAGGGTCCACCATATATTTT.

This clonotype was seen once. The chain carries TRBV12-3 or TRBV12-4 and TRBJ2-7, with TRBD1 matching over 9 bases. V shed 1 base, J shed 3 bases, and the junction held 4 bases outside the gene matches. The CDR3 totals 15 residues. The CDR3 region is CASSLGTGAGYEQYF. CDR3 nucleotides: TGTGCCAGCAGTTTAGGGACAGGGGCAGGCTACGAGCAGTACTTC.

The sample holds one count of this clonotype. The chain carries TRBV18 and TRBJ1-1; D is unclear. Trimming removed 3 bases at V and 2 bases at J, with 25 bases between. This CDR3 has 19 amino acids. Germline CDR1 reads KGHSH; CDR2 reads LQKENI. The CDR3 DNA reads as TGTGCCAGCTCACCGGGATACGGACCCTGGGCCTCTTTCAACACTGAAGCTTTCTTT. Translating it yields CASSPGYGPWASFNTEAFF.

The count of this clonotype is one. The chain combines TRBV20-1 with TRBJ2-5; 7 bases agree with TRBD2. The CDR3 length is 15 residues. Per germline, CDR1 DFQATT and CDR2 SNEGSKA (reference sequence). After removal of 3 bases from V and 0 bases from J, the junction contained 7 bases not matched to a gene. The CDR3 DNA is TGCAGTGCTAGTGGGGGACTAACGTACCAAGAGACCCAGTACTTC. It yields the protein CSASGGLTYQETQYF.

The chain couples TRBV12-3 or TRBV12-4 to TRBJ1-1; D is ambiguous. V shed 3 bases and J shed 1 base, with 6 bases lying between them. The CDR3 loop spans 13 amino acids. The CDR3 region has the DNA TGTGCCAGCAGTTTGAACAAGAACACTGAAGCTTTCTTT. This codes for CASSLNKNTEAFF.

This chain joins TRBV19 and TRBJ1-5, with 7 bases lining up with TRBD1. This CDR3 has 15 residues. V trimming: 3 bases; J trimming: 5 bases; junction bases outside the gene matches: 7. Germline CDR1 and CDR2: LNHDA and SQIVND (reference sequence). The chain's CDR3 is CASSMGQSYDQPQHF. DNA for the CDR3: TGTGCCAGTAGTATGGGACAGTCTTACGATCAGCCCCAGCATTTT.

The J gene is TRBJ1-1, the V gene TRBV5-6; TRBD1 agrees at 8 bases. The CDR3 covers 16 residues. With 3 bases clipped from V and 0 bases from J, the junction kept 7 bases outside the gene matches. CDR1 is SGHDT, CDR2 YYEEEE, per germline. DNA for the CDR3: TGTGCCAGCAGCTGGCGGGACAGGACCGTGAACACTGAAGCTTTCTTT. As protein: CASSWRDRTVNTEAFF.

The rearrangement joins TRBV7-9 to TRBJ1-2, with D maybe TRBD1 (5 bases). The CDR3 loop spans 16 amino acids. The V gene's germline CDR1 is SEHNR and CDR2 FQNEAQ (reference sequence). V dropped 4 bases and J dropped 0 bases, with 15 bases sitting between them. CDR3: CASSSGAGQANYGYTF. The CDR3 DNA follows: TGTGCCAGCAGCTCTGGGGCAGGACAAGCTAACTATGGCTACACCTTC. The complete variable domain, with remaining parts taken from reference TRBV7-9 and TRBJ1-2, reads DTGVSQNPRHKITKRGQNVTFRCDPISEHNRLYWYRQTLGQGPEFLTYFQNEAQLEKSRLLSDRFSAERPKGSFSTLEIQRTEQGDSAMYLCASSSGAGQANYGYTFGSGTRLTVV.

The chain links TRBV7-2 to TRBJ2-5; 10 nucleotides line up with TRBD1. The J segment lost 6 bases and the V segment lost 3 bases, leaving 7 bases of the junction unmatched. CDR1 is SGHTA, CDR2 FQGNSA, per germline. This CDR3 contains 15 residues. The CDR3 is CASSFDRGRSQTQYF. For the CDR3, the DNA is TGTGCCAGCAGCTTCGACAGGGGGCGCAGTCAGACCCAGTACTTC.

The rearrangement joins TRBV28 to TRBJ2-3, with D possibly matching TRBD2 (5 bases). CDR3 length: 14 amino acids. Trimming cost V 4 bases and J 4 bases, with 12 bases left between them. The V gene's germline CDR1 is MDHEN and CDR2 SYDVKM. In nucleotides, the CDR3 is TGTGCCAGCAGTTCCGTAGCGTATCCAGATACGCAGTATTTT. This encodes CASSSVAYPDTQYF.

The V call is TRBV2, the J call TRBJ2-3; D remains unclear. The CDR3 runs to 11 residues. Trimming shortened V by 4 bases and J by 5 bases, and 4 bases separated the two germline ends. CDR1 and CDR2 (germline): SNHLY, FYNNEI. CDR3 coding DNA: TGTGCCAGCAGTGCGGGAGATACGCAGTATTTT. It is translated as CASSAGDTQYF.

The CDR3 spells CASSLGLGVPNNEQFF. CDR3 bases: TGCGCCAGCAGTTTGGGGTTAGGGGTTCCCAACAATGAGCAGTTCTTC. The chain employs TRBV4-1 and TRBJ2-1; perhaps TRBD1 as D (5 bases). The CDR3 runs to 16 residues. Trimming removed 6 bases at V and 5 bases at J, with 20 bases between. The germline gives CDR1 MGHRA, CDR2 YSYEKL.

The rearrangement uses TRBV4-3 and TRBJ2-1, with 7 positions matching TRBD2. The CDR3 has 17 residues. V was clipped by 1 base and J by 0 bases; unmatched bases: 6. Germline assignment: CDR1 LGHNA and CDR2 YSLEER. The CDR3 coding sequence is TGCGCCAGCAGCCAAGTCTGGCCTAGCGGCTCCTACAATGAGCAGTTCTTC. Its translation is CASSQVWPSGSYNEQFF.

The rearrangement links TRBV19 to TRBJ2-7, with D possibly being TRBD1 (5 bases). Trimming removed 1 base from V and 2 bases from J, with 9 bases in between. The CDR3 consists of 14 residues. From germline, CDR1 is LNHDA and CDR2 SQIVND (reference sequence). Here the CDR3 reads CASSIVEGAYEQYF. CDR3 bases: TGTGCCAGTAGTATAGTTGAAGGGGCCTACGAGCAGTACTTC.

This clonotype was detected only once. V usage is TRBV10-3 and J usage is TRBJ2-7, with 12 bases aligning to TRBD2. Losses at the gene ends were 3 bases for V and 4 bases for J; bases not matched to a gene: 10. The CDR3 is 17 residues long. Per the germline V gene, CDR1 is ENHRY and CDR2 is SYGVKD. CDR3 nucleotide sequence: TGTGCCATCAGTGATCAACTGGCTAGCGGGGGGGCGTACGAGCAGTACTTC. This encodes CAISDQLASGGAYEQYF.

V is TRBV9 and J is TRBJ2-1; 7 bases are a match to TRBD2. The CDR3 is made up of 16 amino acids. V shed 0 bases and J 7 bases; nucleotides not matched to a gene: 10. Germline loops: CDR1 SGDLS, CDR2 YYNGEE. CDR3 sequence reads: CASSVDGGGPRNEQFF. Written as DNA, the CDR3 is TGTGCCAGCAGCGTAGACGGGGGAGGGCCGCGGAATGAGCAGTTCTTC. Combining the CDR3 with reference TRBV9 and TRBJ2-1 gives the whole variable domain DSGVTQTPKHLITATGQRVTLRCSPRSGDLSVYWYQQSLDQGLQFLIQYYNGEERAKGNILERFSAQQFPDLHSELNLSSLELGDSALYFCASSVDGGGPRNEQFFGPGTRLTVL.

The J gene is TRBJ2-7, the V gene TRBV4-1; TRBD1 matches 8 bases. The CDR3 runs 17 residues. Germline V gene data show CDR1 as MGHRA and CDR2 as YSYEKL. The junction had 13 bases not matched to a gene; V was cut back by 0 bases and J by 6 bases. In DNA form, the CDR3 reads TGCGCCAGCAGCCAAGACCCAGGACAGGGTGTGAACGGCGAGCAGTACTTC. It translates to CASSQDPGQGVNGEQYF.

This chain's CDR3 is CASSFRAWDIQYF. Here the CDR3 DNA reads TGTGCCAGCAGCTTCAGGGCGTGGGACATTCAGTACTTC. The gene calls are TRBV7-2 and TRBJ2-4, with a tentative D call TRBD1 (5 bases). V lost 3 bases and J 8 bases, leaving 11 bases between the germline ends. CDR1 SGHTA and CDR2 FQGNSA come from the germline V gene. The CDR3 totals 13 residues.

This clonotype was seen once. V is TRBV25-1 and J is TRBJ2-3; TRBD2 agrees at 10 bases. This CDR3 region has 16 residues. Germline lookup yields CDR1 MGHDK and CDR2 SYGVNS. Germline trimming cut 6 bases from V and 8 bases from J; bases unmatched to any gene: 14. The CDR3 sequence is CASSPPEAGGWGTQYF. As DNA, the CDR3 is TGTGCCAGCAGCCCCCCAGAAGCGGGAGGGTGGGGTACGCAGTATTTT. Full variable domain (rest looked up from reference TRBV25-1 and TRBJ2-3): EADIYQTPRYLVIGTGKKITLECSQTMGHDKMYWYQQDPGMELHLIHYSYGVNSTEKGDLSSESTVSRIRTEHFPLTLESARPSHTSQYLCASSPPEAGGWGTQYFGPGTRLTVL.

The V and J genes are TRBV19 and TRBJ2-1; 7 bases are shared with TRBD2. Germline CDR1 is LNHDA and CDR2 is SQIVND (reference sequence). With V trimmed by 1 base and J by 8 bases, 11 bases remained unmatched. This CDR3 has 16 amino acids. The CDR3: CASSIGGLPAFDEQFF. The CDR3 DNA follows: TGTGCCAGTAGTATAGGGGGACTACCGGCTTTCGATGAGCAGTTCTTC. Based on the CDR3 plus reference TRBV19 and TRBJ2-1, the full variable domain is DGGITQSPKYLFRKEGQNVTLSCEQNLNHDAMYWYRQDPGQGLRLIYYSQIVNDFQKGDIAEGYSVSREKKESFPLTVTSAQKNPTAFYLCASSIGGLPAFDEQFFGPGTRLTVL.

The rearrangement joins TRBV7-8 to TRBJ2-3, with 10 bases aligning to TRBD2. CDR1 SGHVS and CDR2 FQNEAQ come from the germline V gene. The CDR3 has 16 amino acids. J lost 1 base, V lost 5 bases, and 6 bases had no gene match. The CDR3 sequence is CASSPRTSGGTDTQYF. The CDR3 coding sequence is TGTGCCAGCAGCCCGAGGACTAGCGGAGGCACAGATACGCAGTATTTT.

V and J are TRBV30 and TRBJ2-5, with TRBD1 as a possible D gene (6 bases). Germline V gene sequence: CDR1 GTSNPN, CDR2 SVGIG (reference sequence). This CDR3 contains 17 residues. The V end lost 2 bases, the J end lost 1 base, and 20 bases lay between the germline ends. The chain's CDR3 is CAWSSPDRWGFQETQYF. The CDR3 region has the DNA TGTGCCTGGAGTTCCCCCGACAGGTGGGGGTTCCAAGAGACCCAGTACTTC.